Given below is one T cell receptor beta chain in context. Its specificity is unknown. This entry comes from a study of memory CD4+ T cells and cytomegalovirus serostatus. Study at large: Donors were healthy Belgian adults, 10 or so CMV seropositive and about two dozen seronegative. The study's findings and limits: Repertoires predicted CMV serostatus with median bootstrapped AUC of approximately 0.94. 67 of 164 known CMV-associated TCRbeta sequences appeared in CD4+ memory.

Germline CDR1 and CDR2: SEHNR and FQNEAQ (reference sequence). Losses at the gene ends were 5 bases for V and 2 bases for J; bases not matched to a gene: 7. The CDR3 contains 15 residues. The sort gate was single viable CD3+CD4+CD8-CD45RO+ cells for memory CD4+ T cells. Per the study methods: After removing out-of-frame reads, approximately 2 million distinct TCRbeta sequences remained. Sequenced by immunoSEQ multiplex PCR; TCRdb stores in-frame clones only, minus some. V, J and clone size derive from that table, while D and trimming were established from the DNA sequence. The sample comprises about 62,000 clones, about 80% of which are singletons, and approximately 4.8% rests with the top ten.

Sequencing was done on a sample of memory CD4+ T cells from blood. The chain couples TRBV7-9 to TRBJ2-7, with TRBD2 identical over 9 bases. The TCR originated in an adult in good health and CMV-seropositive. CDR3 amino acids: CASSGGSGRTYEQYF. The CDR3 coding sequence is TGTGCCAGCAGCGGAGGGAGCGGGAGGACCTACGAGCAGTACTTC. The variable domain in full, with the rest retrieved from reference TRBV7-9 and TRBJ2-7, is DTGVSQNPRHKITKRGQNVTFRCDPISEHNRLYWYRQTLGQGPEFLTYFQNEAQLEKSRLLSDRFSAERPKGSFSTLEIQRTEQGDSAMYLCASSGGSGRTYEQYFGPGTRLTVT.